A selection of T cell receptor beta chains follows, all from one sample in a study of T cell responses to AZD1222 COVID-19 vaccine. TCRdb's table, derived via immunoSEQ multiplex PCR, lists solely in-frame clones and lacks some. The data hold tens of thousands of clones, with 89% observed a single time. Source: peripheral blood, taken 28 days after the second AZD1222 dose. These receptors all come from an adult who received the AZD1222 COVID-19 vaccine. The CDR3 runs from the conserved cysteine through the conserved F or W. D genes are given only for firm matches. Where a row states a size, it is once, few, many or the class of an expanded clone; other rows omit it.

v_gene: TRBV5-4
d_gene: TRBD1
abundance: -
j_gene: TRBJ2-2
CDR3aa: CASSWDRDTGELFF
CDR3nt: TGTGCCAGCAGCTGGGACAGGGACACCGGGGAGCTGTTTTTT

v_gene: TRBV23-1
d_gene: -
abundance: once
j_gene: TRBJ2-1
CDR3aa: CASPRGRHIDNEQFF
CDR3nt: TGCGCCAGCCCCCGGGGGCGGCACATCGACAATGAGCAGTTCTTC

v_gene: TRBV19
d_gene: -
abundance: few
j_gene: TRBJ2-7
CDR3aa: CASRRQSQPHYEQYF
CDR3nt: TGTGCCAGTCGACGACAGTCCCAGCCGCACTACGAGCAGTACTTC

v_gene: TRBV28
d_gene: TRBD1
abundance: -
j_gene: TRBJ1-2
CDR3aa: CASSSPGDSVGSDGYTF
CDR3nt: TGTGCCAGCAGTTCCCCTGGGGACAGCGTTGGATCGGATGGCTACACCTTC

v_gene: TRBV27
d_gene: -
abundance: -
j_gene: TRBJ2-1
CDR3aa: CASSIRQVGENEQFF
CDR3nt: TGTGCCAGCAGTATCCGACAGGTGGGGGAAAATGAGCAGTTCTTC

v_gene: TRBV18
d_gene: -
abundance: -
j_gene: TRBJ1-6
CDR3aa: CASSPLSRDYNSPLHF
CDR3nt: TGTGCCAGCTCACCATTGAGCCGGGACTATAATTCACCCCTCCACTTT

v_gene: TRBV28
d_gene: TRBD2
abundance: once
j_gene: TRBJ2-7
CDR3aa: CASSPSGTNSYEQYF
CDR3nt: TGTGCCAGCAGCCCGAGCGGGACCAACTCCTACGAGCAGTACTTC

v_gene: TRBV10-3
d_gene: -
abundance: -
j_gene: TRBJ1-1
CDR3aa: CAISESGPKGTEAFF
CDR3nt: TGTGCCATCAGTGAGTCAGGGCCAAAAGGAACTGAAGCTTTCTTT

v_gene: TRBV5-1
d_gene: -
abundance: -
j_gene: TRBJ1-1
CDR3aa: CASSFSNTEAFF
CDR3nt: TGCGCCAGCAGCTTTAGCAACACTGAAGCTTTCTTT

v_gene: TRBV19
d_gene: TRBD1
abundance: -
j_gene: TRBJ1-3
CDR3aa: CASSPRDRGLFSGNTIYF
CDR3nt: TGTGCCAGTAGTCCCCGGGACAGGGGGCTTTTCTCTGGAAACACCATATATTTT

v_gene: TRBV9
d_gene: TRBD2
abundance: -
j_gene: TRBJ2-7
CDR3aa: CASSVSGTTYYEQYF
CDR3nt: TGTGCCAGCAGCGTCTCCGGGACTACTTACTACGAGCAGTACTTC

v_gene: TRBV3-1/TRBV3-2
d_gene: -
abundance: -
j_gene: TRBJ1-5
CDR3aa: CASSRDTRSNQPQHF
CDR3nt: TGTGCCAGCAGCCGGGACACCCGTAGCAATCAGCCCCAGCATTTT

v_gene: TRBV6-5
d_gene: TRBD1
abundance: -
j_gene: TRBJ1-5
CDR3aa: CASSRGQSNQPQHF
CDR3nt: TGTGCCAGCAGCAGGGGACAGTCCAATCAGCCCCAGCATTTT

v_gene: TRBV7-3
d_gene: TRBD2
abundance: -
j_gene: TRBJ2-1
CDR3aa: CASSLQAGENNEQFF
CDR3nt: TGTGCCAGCAGCCTGCAAGCGGGAGAAAATAATGAGCAGTTCTTC

v_gene: TRBV6-5
d_gene: -
abundance: -
j_gene: TRBJ1-6
CDR3aa: CASRPALNSPLHF
CDR3nt: TGTGCCAGCAGACCTGCCCTTAATTCACCCCTCCACTTT

v_gene: TRBV7-3
d_gene: TRBD1
abundance: -
j_gene: TRBJ1-1
CDR3aa: CASSLQGVVGTEAFF
CDR3nt: TGTGCCAGCAGCCTCCAGGGGGTGGTCGGCACTGAAGCTTTCTTT

v_gene: TRBV24-1
d_gene: TRBD2
abundance: -
j_gene: TRBJ2-3
CDR3aa: CATSDSGTASGDTQYF
CDR3nt: TGTGCCACCAGTGATAGCGGGACGGCTTCAGGAGATACGCAGTATTTT

v_gene: TRBV18
d_gene: -
abundance: -
j_gene: TRBJ1-3
CDR3aa: CASSPRKDSGNTIYF
CDR3nt: TGTGCCAGCTCACCCCGTAAGGACTCTGGAAACACCATATATTTT

v_gene: TRBV5-1
d_gene: -
abundance: -
j_gene: TRBJ1-6
CDR3aa: CASSLEGESPLHF
CDR3nt: TGCGCCAGCAGCTTGGAGGGTGAATCACCCCTCCACTTT

v_gene: TRBV6-5
d_gene: -
abundance: -
j_gene: TRBJ2-1
CDR3aa: CASWRGDNNEQFF
CDR3nt: TGTGCCAGCTGGCGGGGAGACAACAATGAGCAGTTCTTC

v_gene: TRBV7-9
d_gene: -
abundance: -
j_gene: TRBJ1-2
CDR3aa: CASSLASWRYGYTF
CDR3nt: TGTGCCAGCAGCTTAGCTTCGTGGAGGTATGGCTACACCTTC

v_gene: TRBV7-2
d_gene: -
abundance: -
j_gene: TRBJ2-7
CDR3aa: CASSLGRYSSYEQYF
CDR3nt: TGTGCCAGCAGCTTAGGAAGGTATAGCTCCTACGAGCAGTACTTC

v_gene: TRBV2
d_gene: TRBD1
abundance: once
j_gene: TRBJ2-2
CDR3aa: CASTEGQGVGGELFF
CDR3nt: TGTGCCAGCACCGAGGGACAGGGTGTTGGCGGGGAGCTGTTTTTT

v_gene: TRBV2
d_gene: -
abundance: -
j_gene: TRBJ1-4
CDR3aa: CASNRGGTNEKLFF
CDR3nt: TGTGCCAGCAACCGAGGTGGGACTAATGAAAAACTGTTTTTT

v_gene: TRBV24-1
d_gene: -
abundance: -
j_gene: TRBJ2-2
CDR3aa: CATSAAGLHTGELFF
CDR3nt: TGTGCCACCTCCGCGGCGGGCCTACACACCGGGGAGCTGTTTTTT

v_gene: TRBV10-3
d_gene: -
abundance: -
j_gene: TRBJ1-6
CDR3aa: CAFTWGEGSPLHF
CDR3nt: TGTGCCTTCACGTGGGGCGAAGGTTCACCCCTCCACTTT

v_gene: TRBV10-3
d_gene: TRBD1
abundance: -
j_gene: TRBJ2-5
CDR3aa: CAIRGDRGDQETQYF
CDR3nt: TGTGCCATCAGAGGGGACAGGGGCGACCAAGAGACCCAGTACTTC

v_gene: TRBV7-9
d_gene: -
abundance: -
j_gene: TRBJ1-4
CDR3aa: CASSLPGAGEKLFF
CDR3nt: TGTGCCAGCAGCTTACCGGGGGCCGGAGAAAAACTGTTTTTT